This entry concerns a single T cell receptor (beta chain). The sample holds other DNA sequences that translate to the same CDR3. Study processing details: Nucleated cell counts were estimated from reference gene primer amplification. Profiling relied on immunoSEQ multiplex PCR, and the TCRdb table lists in-frame clones only, not all of them. V and J calls and clone size come straight from that table; D and trimming were deduced from the DNA. The top ten clones hold about 20% of a sample with approximately 210,000 clones, around 84% of them seen once. The CDR3 runs to 14 residues. Germline-derived CDR1 and CDR2 are SGHAT and FQNNGV. V lost 1 base, J lost 4 bases, and 11 bases lay in between. This entry is derived from a study of blood T cell repertoires in COVID-19. Study at large: Collection of acute and convalescent COVID-19 samples took place in the United States, Italy and Spain. Sample material is recorded as cDNA or gDNA derived from T cells, B-cell-depleted T cells, or PBMCs.

This sequence joins TRBV11-2 and TRBJ2-7; a possible D gene is TRBD1 (6 bases). The sequence derives from a man aged 25-45 years with active or convalescent COVID-19. The sample taken for sequencing was peripheral blood. In nucleotides, the CDR3 is TGTGCCAGCAGCTTAGGGACGGGACATTACGAGCAGTACTTC. This gives the protein CASSLGTGHYEQYF.